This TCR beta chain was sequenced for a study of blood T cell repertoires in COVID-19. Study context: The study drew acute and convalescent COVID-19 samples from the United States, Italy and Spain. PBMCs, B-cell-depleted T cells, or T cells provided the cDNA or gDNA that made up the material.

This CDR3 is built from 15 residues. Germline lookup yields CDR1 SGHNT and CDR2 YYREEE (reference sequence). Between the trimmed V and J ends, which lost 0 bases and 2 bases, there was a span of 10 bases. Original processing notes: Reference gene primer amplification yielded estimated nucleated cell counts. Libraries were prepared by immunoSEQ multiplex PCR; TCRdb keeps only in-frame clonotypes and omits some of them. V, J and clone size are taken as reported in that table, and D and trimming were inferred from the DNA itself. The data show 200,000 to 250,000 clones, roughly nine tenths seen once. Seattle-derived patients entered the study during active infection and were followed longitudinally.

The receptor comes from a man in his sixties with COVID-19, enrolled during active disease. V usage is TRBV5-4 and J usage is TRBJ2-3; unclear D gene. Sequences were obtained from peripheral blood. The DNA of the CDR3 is TGTGCCAGCAGCTTGGGGCCCCCACCCACAGATACGCAGTATTTT. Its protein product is CASSLGPPPTDTQYF.